The clone carrying this TCR beta chain was counted ten times or more. As yet, its antigen is unknown. The data stem from a study of glioma-infiltrating T cells. Regarding the study as a whole: Very few CDR3 sequences were shared between tissue and blood. Tissue-blood divergence was below expectation in non-neoplastic patients, above in gliomas.

Using RNA template, CDR3s of TCR alpha and beta were amplified with iRepertoire arm-PCR. Input was roughly 100-450 ng of tissue mRNA or PBMC total RNA. TCRdb reprocessed the multiplex PCR reads with MiXCR, giving one entry per CDR3 protein. The sample lists about 210,000 distinct CDR3 sequences; 32% were seen once. Germline V gene data show CDR1 as SEHNR and CDR2 as FQNEAQ (reference sequence). The V gene end was trimmed by 0 bases and the J gene end by 2 bases; junction bases not matched to a gene: 4. The CDR3 sequence is 17 residues long. This TCR came from a human donor with low-grade glioma or glioblastoma, undergoing nonglioma brain surgery, or in good health (not recorded which). Sequencing input: glioma tissue, nonneoplastic brain tissue, or PBMCs (not recorded which). The chain has TRBV7-9 and TRBJ2-3, with 11 bases aligning to TRBD2. Here the CDR3 reads CASSLAELAGVTDTQYF. CDR3 bases: TGTGCCAGCAGCTTAGCCGAACTAGCGGGAGTCACAGATACGCAGTATTTT.